Listed here are 14 T cell receptor beta chains from one sample, sequenced in a study of T cell responses to AZD1222 COVID-19 vaccine. This table comes from immunoSEQ multiplex PCR, and its TCRdb copy is limited to in-frame clones, with some not included. The sample holds around 140,000 clones; roughly nine tenths are singletons and the top ten take about 3.8%. The sequencing here drew on peripheral blood, taken 28 days after the second AZD1222 dose. The receptors derive from an adult who received the AZD1222 COVID-19 vaccine.

This clone appeared once. The V gene is TRBV7-8, the J gene TRBJ1-5, with 11 bases matching TRBD1. With V trimmed by 5 bases and J by 6 bases, 9 bases remained unmatched. Germline values: CDR1 SGHVS, CDR2 FQNEAQ. This CDR3 spans 16 amino acids. DNA for the CDR3: TGTGCCAGCAGCAAAGAAGGGACAGGGGGTTTTCAGCCCCAGCATTTT. It translates to CASSKEGTGGFQPQHF.

The chain uses TRBV7-8 and TRBJ2-1; D unclear. The germline V gene encodes CDR1 SGHVS and CDR2 FQNEAQ. This CDR3 has 15 amino acids. Trimming took off 3 bases at V and 2 bases at J, with 11 bases between the two ends. Here the CDR3 DNA reads TGTGCCAGCAGCTTCTATCCGCGTGCCTACAATGAGCAGTTCTTC. It encodes CASSFYPRAYNEQFF.

This sequence joins TRBV7-9 and TRBJ2-7; D tentatively reads TRBD1 or TRBD2 (5 bases each). V shed 1 base and J shed 0 bases, with 10 bases lying between them. The CDR3 contains 15 residues. The V gene's germline CDR1 is SEHNR and CDR2 FQNEAQ (reference sequence). The CDR3 DNA is TGTGCCAGCAGCTTAGGAAGGGACGGCTCCTACGAGCAGTACTTC. Translation: CASSLGRDGSYEQYF.

This chain links TRBV30 with TRBJ1-4; tentatively, D is TRBD1 (6 bases). The V end was cut by 3 bases, the J end by 3 bases, with 8 bases between. Germline loops: CDR1 GTSNPN, CDR2 SVGIG (reference sequence). CDR3 length: 13 amino acids. The CDR3 DNA reads TGTGCCTGGAGGGGGGGCGCTAATGAAAAACTGTTTTTT. This codes for CAWRGGANEKLFF.

The genes are TRBV5-1 and TRBJ2-2, with 10 bases identical to TRBD2. Germline CDR1 reads SGHRS; CDR2 reads YFSETQ. V lost 3 bases and J lost 7; bases outside the gene matches: 6. This CDR3 is 15 amino acids long. The CDR3 sequence: CASSSTSGTGGELFF. CDR3 DNA: TGCGCCAGCAGCTCCACTAGCGGGACGGGCGGGGAGCTGTTTTTT.

The genes are TRBV19 and TRBJ1-5; unclear D gene. There are 13 residues in the CDR3. V dropped 5 bases and J dropped 6 bases, with 11 bases sitting between them. The germline V gene has CDR1 LNHDA and CDR2 SQIVND (reference sequence). The CDR3 DNA reads TGTGCCAGTAGTGGGTGGGGAGGTCAGCCCCAGCATTTT. Translated: CASSGWGGQPQHF.

The chain is built from TRBV18 and TRBJ1-1; D remains ambiguous. Germline CDR1 and CDR2: KGHSH and LQKENI. The CDR3 consists of 15 residues. The germline V and J ends were trimmed by 1 base and 1 base, with 10 bases remaining between them. CDR3 nucleotide sequence: TGTGCCAGCTCACCACAGGGAGTTGGGAACACTGAAGCTTTCTTT. The encoded protein is CASSPQGVGNTEAFF.

The V and J genes are TRBV10-1 and TRBJ1-5, with 7 bases aligning to TRBD1. The length of the CDR3 is 16 residues. Looked up from germline, CDR1 is WNHNN and CDR2 is SYGVQD (reference sequence). J was trimmed by 7 bases and V by 4 bases; bases with no gene match: 13. The CDR3 is CASSAPGVQGHQPQHF. The CDR3, as DNA: TGCGCCAGCAGTGCCCCAGGGGTACAGGGGCACCAGCCCCAGCATTTT.

The rearrangement joins TRBV29-1 to TRBJ2-7; TRBD1 or TRBD2 may be the D gene (5 bases each). The CDR3 has 14 amino acids. V was cut by 5 bases and J by 3 bases, with 17 bases left in between. CDR1 SQVTM and CDR2 ANQGSEA come from the germline V gene. CDR3: CSVSGTLGNYEQYF. The CDR3 DNA reads as TGCAGCGTTTCCGGGACCTTGGGAAACTACGAGCAGTACTTC.

This chain joins TRBV6-1 and TRBJ2-7; TRBD1 agrees at 9 bases. The CDR3 is 18 amino acids. The V gene end was trimmed by 1 base and the J gene end by 6 bases; junction bases not matched to a gene: 16. Germline V CDR1 and CDR2: MNHNS, SASEGT. This chain's CDR3 is CASSEESGSWDRDFEQYF. CDR3 coding DNA: TGTGCCAGCAGTGAAGAGTCAGGTTCGTGGGACAGGGATTTCGAGCAGTACTTC.

J is TRBJ2-5 and V is TRBV5-8; no clear D. Germline values: CDR1 SGHTS, CDR2 YDEGEE. Between the trimmed V and J ends, which lost 4 bases and 0 bases, there was a span of 13 bases. The CDR3 sequence is 15 residues long. The CDR3 nucleotides read TGTGCCAGCAGCGAAACGATCGAGTACCAAGAGACCCAGTACTTC. Residues: CASSETIEYQETQYF.

The chain uses TRBV5-1 and TRBJ1-3; 9 nucleotides align to TRBD1. V dropped 1 base and J dropped 0; count of bases not matched to a gene: 20. CDR1 is SGHRS and CDR2 is YFSETQ in the germline V gene. The CDR3 extends over 22 amino acids. The CDR3 DNA sequence: TGCGCCAGCAGCTTGCAGTTAGCGGTCGGGACAGGGCAGACTAGCTCTGGAAACACCATATATTTT. The encoded protein is CASSLQLAVGTGQTSSGNTIYF.

V and J are TRBV7-2 and TRBJ2-1; D call uncertain. This CDR3 has 14 amino acids. Per the germline V gene, CDR1 is SGHTA and CDR2 is FQGNSA. Deletions cut 4 bases from V and 4 bases from J, with 11 bases between. The CDR3 DNA reads TGTGCCAGCAGCTCTTACGGATCATACAATGAGCAGTTCTTC. Translation: CASSSYGSYNEQFF.

The V gene is TRBV5-6, the J gene TRBJ2-5; D is undetermined. This CDR3 is 12 amino acids long. Deletions cut 0 bases from V and 5 bases from J, with 5 bases between. CDR1 and CDR2 from the germline V gene are SGHDT and YYEEEE. The CDR3 region has the DNA TGTGCCAGCAGCTTGGAGGAGGAGACCCAGTACTTC. This gives the protein CASSLEEETQYF.